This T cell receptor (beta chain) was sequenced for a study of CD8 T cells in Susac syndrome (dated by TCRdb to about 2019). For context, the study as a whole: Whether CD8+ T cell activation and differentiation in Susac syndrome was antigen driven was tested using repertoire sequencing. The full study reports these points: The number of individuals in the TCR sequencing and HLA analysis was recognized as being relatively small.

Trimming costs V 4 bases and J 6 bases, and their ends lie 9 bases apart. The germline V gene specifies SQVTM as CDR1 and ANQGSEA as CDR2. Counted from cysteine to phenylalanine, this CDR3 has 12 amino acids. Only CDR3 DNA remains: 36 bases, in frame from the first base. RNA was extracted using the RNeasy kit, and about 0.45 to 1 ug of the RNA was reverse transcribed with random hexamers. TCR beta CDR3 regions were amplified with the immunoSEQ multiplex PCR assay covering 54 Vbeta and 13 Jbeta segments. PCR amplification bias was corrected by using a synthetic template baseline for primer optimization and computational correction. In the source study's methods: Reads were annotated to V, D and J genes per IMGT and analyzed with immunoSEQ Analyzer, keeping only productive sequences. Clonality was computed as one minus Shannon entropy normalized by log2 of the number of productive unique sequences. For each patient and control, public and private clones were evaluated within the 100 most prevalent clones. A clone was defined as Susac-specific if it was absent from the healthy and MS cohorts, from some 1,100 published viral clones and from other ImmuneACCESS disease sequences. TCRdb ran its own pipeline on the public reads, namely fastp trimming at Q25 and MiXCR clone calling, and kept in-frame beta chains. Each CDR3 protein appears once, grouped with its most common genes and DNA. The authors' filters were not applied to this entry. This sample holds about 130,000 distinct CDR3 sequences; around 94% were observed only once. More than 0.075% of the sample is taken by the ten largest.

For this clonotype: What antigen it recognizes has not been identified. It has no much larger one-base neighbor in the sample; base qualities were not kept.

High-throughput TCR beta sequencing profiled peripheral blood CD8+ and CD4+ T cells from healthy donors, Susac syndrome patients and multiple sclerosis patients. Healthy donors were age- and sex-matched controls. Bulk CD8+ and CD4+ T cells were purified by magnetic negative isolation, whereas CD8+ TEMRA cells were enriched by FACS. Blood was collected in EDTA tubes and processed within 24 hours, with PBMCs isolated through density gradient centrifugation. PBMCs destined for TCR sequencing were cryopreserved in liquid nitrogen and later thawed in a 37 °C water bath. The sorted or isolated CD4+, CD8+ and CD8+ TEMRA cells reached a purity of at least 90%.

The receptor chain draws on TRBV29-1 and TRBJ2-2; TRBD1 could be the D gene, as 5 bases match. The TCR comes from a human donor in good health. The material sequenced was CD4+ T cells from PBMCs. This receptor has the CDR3 CSVVQGPGELFF. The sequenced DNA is TGCAGCGTTGTTCAGGGCCCCGGGGAGCTGTTTTTT.